The 20 T cell receptor beta chains listed next were all sequenced from one sample in a study of T cell responses to AZD1222 COVID-19 vaccine. This table comes from immunoSEQ multiplex PCR, and its TCRdb copy is limited to in-frame clones, with some not included. The sample has some 120,000 clones; roughly 88% are singletons. Sequenced material: peripheral blood, taken 28 days after the second AZD1222 dose. These TCRs come from an adult who received the AZD1222 COVID-19 vaccine.

The chain employs TRBV28 and TRBJ1-1; possibly TRBD1 for D (5 bases). V gave up 5 bases and J gave up 0 bases, with 19 bases separating them. The CDR3 extends over 17 amino acids. Germline V gene lookup returns CDR1 MDHEN and CDR2 SYDVKM. In DNA, the CDR3 is TGTGCCAGCAGTGGGGGGGGGTTGAAGTTCATGAACACTGAAGCTTTCTTT. This translates into CASSGGGLKFMNTEAFF.

The V gene is TRBV6-5, the J gene TRBJ2-2; tentatively, D is TRBD2 (5 bases). The CDR3 length is 14 residues. Germline V CDR1 and CDR2: MNHEY, SVGAGI. The V end was cut by 6 bases, the J end by 3 bases, with 11 bases between. This chain's CDR3 is CASSQRLYTGELFF. In DNA form, the CDR3 reads TGTGCCAGCAGCCAGCGGCTATACACCGGGGAGCTGTTTTTT.

The V and J genes are TRBV5-6 and TRBJ2-7, with 11 bases that match TRBD1. The CDR3 loop spans 13 amino acids. The germline CDR1 and CDR2 sequences are SGHDT and YYEEEE. The ends lost 8 bases at V and 7 bases at J; junction bases unmatched: 8. Written as DNA, the CDR3 is TGTGCCAGTAACCGGGACAGGGGGATTGAGCAGTACTTC. Its protein product is CASNRDRGIEQYF. Looking up the rest from reference TRBV5-6 and TRBJ2-7 gives the full variable domain: DAGVTQSPTHLIKTRGQQVTLRCSPKSGHDTVSWYQQALGQGPQFIFQYYEEEERQRGNFPDRFSGHQFPNYSSELNVNALLLGDSALYLCASNRDRGIEQYFGPGTRLTVT.

V is TRBV3-1 (or the pseudogene TRBV3-2) and J is TRBJ1-2; 9 bases fit TRBD1. Per germline, CDR1 LGHDT and CDR2 YNNKEL (reference sequence). The CDR3 loop spans 17 amino acids. V gave up 2 bases and J gave up 5 bases; unmatched junction bases: 12. CDR3 in amino acids: CASSQSIPTGGLYGYTF. The CDR3 nucleotides read TGTGCCAGCAGCCAAAGTATCCCGACAGGGGGACTTTATGGCTACACCTTC.

The V gene is TRBV10-3, the J gene TRBJ1-6, with a weak D call TRBD1 (5 bases). The CDR3 is 14 residues long. V lost 7 bases and J 7 bases, leaving 14 bases between the germline ends. Germline V gives CDR1 ENHRY, CDR2 SYGVKD. CDR3 nucleotides: TGTGCCATCAAGGGCCAAGGGGCCAATTCACCCCTCCACTTT. As protein: CAIKGQGANSPLHF.

This chain joins TRBV3-1 (or the pseudogene TRBV3-2) and TRBJ2-3, with D possibly TRBD2 on 5 matching bases. Germline V gene data show CDR1 as LGHDT and CDR2 as YNNKEL (reference sequence). V lost 5 bases and J 2 bases, leaving 14 bases between the germline ends. This CDR3 has 15 residues. The CDR3 loop reads CASSSRLLPTDTQYF. In nucleotides, the CDR3 is TGTGCCAGCAGCTCGCGACTACTCCCCACAGATACGCAGTATTTT.

The rearrangement joins TRBV2 to TRBJ1-6; D ambiguous. V was trimmed by 1 base and J by 9 bases, leaving 4 bases between them. The CDR3 contains 12 residues. Germline assignment: CDR1 SNHLY and CDR2 FYNNEI. CDR3 DNA sequence: TGTGCCAGCAGTGAAGGATTTTCACCCCTCCACTTT. Its translation: CASSEGFSPLHF.

The chain couples TRBV19 to TRBJ1-2; no clear D gene. V dropped 8 bases and J dropped 4 bases, with 2 bases sitting between them. Per germline, CDR1 LNHDA and CDR2 SQIVND (reference sequence). CDR3 length: 9 residues. The CDR3 DNA reads TGTGCCAGTGGCTATGGCTACACCTTC. This codes for CASGYGYTF.

The rearrangement uses TRBV27 and TRBJ1-1; 7 bases agree with TRBD1. Germline CDR1 is MNHEY and CDR2 is SMNVEV (reference sequence). CDR3 length equals 16 residues. V trimming: 5 bases; J trimming: 5 bases; junction bases outside the gene matches: 14. CDR3 nucleotide sequence: TGTGCCAGCAGTCCTCGAACCCGGGACAGAGGTACTGAAGCTTTCTTT. This gives the protein CASSPRTRDRGTEAFF.

CDR3 sequence reads: CASSPSMTGASEAFF. The CDR3 DNA follows: TGTGCCAGCTCACCTTCCATGACAGGGGCTTCTGAAGCTTTCTTT. The chain links TRBV18 to TRBJ1-1; 8 bases align to TRBD1. Germline trimming cut 3 bases from V and 6 bases from J; bases unmatched to any gene: 9. Germline CDR1 KGHSH, CDR2 LQKENI. The CDR3 is 15 residues long.

The chain recombines TRBV3-1 (or the pseudogene TRBV3-2) with TRBJ2-3, with a weak D call TRBD1 (6 bases). This CDR3 has 14 amino acids. V was clipped by 5 bases and J by 6 bases, with 15 bases between them. Looked up from germline, CDR1 is LGHDT and CDR2 is YNNKEL (reference sequence). CDR3 nucleotides: TGTGCCAGCAGCGCCAGGGGTGCCCAGGATACGCAGTATTTT. Residues: CASSARGAQDTQYF.

V usage is TRBV19 and J usage is TRBJ2-2; 9 bases map to TRBD1. Germline loops: CDR1 LNHDA, CDR2 SQIVND (reference sequence). The J segment lost 7 bases and the V segment lost 8 bases, leaving 8 bases of the junction unmatched. This CDR3 is 14 amino acids long. The CDR3, as DNA: TGTGCCAGTCATCTTCGGACAGGGGTCGGGGAGCTGTTTTTT. Its translation is CASHLRTGVGELFF.

This chain connects TRBV4-2 to TRBJ1-6, with 9 nucleotides matching TRBD1. The germline V gene encodes CDR1 LGHNA and CDR2 YNFKEQ. Trimming at V came to 4 bases and at J to 10 bases, leaving 2 bases not matched to a gene. The CDR3 runs 13 residues. The CDR3 DNA reads TGTGCCAGCAGCCGGGACAGGGAATCACCCCTCCACTTT. Its translation is CASSRDRESPLHF.

This chain connects TRBV2 to TRBJ1-3; D remains ambiguous. The CDR3 is 11 residues long. Germline V lookup: CDR1 SNHLY, CDR2 FYNNEI. The ends were cut back, 4 bases at V and 4 bases at J, with 2 bases in the middle. The CDR3 coding sequence is TGTGCCAGCAGTGTCGGAAACACCATATATTTT. It is translated as CASSVGNTIYF.

The CDR3 DNA sequence: TGTGCCAGCTCACCGGCGGGACAGGGCTACGAGCAGTACTTC. Amino acid sequence: CASSPAGQGYEQYF. J is TRBJ2-7 and V is TRBV18; 9 bases match TRBD1. The V gene end was trimmed by 3 bases and the J gene end by 3 bases; junction bases not matched to a gene: 3. The CDR3 runs to 14 residues. Germline V CDR1 and CDR2: KGHSH, LQKENI.

The chain combines TRBV27 with TRBJ1-5; weak D call: TRBD1 (5 bases). Germline values: CDR1 MNHEY, CDR2 SMNVEV (reference sequence). The V end lost 0 bases, the J end lost 7 bases, and 13 bases lay between the germline ends. This CDR3 comprises 15 residues. In DNA, the CDR3 is TGTGCCAGCAGTTTATCGATGGGCGGGGCCCAGCCCCAGCATTTT. Translating it yields CASSLSMGGAQPQHF.

The V and J genes are TRBV10-2 and TRBJ2-7, with a tentative D call TRBD2 (5 bases). The CDR3 is 12 amino acids. Germline V gene sequence: CDR1 WSHSY, CDR2 SAAADI. V was trimmed by 6 bases and J by 0 bases, leaving 6 bases between them. Here the CDR3 reads CASSRDSYEQYF. The CDR3 DNA is TGCGCCAGCAGCCGGGACTCCTACGAGCAGTACTTC.

The chain joins TRBV6-2 or TRBV6-3 to TRBJ2-2; possibly TRBD1 for D (5 bases). This CDR3 has 15 amino acids. Trimming cost V 4 bases and J 3 bases, with 12 bases left between them. Per germline, CDR1 MNHEY and CDR2 SVGEGT. CDR3 loop: CASSSETAYTGELFF. In nucleotides, the CDR3 is TGTGCCAGCAGTTCCGAGACAGCCTACACCGGGGAGCTGTTTTTT.

This chain joins TRBV6-2 or TRBV6-3 and TRBJ2-2; TRBD2 might be the D (5 bases). Trimming stripped 2 bases from V and 3 bases from J, with 16 bases between. The CDR3 has 17 residues. Germline V gene lookup returns CDR1 MNHEY and CDR2 SVGEGT. The CDR3 region is CASSYPYDRLYTGELFF. In DNA, the CDR3 is TGTGCCAGCAGTTACCCTTACGACCGACTATACACCGGGGAGCTGTTTTTT.

This chain connects TRBV5-6 to TRBJ2-3, with D perhaps TRBD2 (6 bases). Trimming removed 5 bases from V and 5 bases from J, with 18 bases in between. The CDR3 sequence is 15 residues long. The V gene's germline CDR1 is SGHDT and CDR2 YYEEEE. The CDR3 spells CASSLSPGEGDTQYF. The CDR3 bases are TGTGCCAGCAGTCTCAGCCCGGGGGAAGGAGATACGCAGTATTTT. Full variable domain (outside the CDR3, taken from reference TRBV5-6 and TRBJ2-3): DAGVTQSPTHLIKTRGQQVTLRCSPKSGHDTVSWYQQALGQGPQFIFQYYEEEERQRGNFPDRFSGHQFPNYSSELNVNALLLGDSALYLCASSLSPGEGDTQYFGPGTRLTVL.